This TCR beta chain was recorded in a study of OX40 agonist ivuxolimab in advanced cancers. Study at large: The dose of intravenous ivuxolimab that patients received every 2 weeks ranged from 0.01 to 10 mg/kg. Aged 23 to 79 with a mean of 60 years, they were almost 85% male. Study-level points and caveats: CD4+ T cells averaged fewer expanded clones than CD8+ T cells.

As regards this clone: Its target is not known.

Data came from immunoSEQ multiplex PCR; TCRdb stores just in-frame clones and leaves some out. Among tens of thousands of clones, approximately 78% were seen once, and the ten largest hold less than 2%. This CDR3 is built from 14 residues. CDR1 is MNHNS, CDR2 SASEGT, per germline. V dropped 7 bases and J dropped 4 bases, with 13 bases sitting between them. V and J are TRBV6-1 and TRBJ2-2, with D perhaps matching TRBD1 or TRBD2 (6 bases each). The source of this sequence is an adult with an advanced solid tumor such as melanoma, head and neck, liver or kidney cancer. Sequencing used CD4+ or CD8+ T cells sorted from blood, obtained in a trial of the OX40 agonist ivuxolimab. CDR3 residues: CASTPGGGTGELFF. In nucleotides, the CDR3 is TGTGCCAGCACCCCAGGAGGGGGCACCGGGGAGCTGTTTTTT.